The 21 T cell receptor beta chains presented below share a single source sample, sequenced in a study of T cell responses to AZD1222 COVID-19 vaccine. Profiling relied on immunoSEQ multiplex PCR, and the TCRdb table lists in-frame clones only, not all of them. In the table there are 140,000 to 150,000 clones, roughly 88% of which are singletons. This specimen was peripheral blood, taken on day 0 of AZD1222 vaccination. Receptors originate from an adult in good health.

This clone was seen a handful of times. The chain employs TRBV10-3 and TRBJ2-7; 8 bases line up with TRBD1. Germline CDR1 reads ENHRY; CDR2 reads SYGVKD. J was trimmed by 5 bases and V by 5 bases; bases with no gene match: 5. The CDR3 is 13 residues long. CDR3 nucleotide sequence: TGTGCCATCAGTACAGACAGGGGCGACGAGCAGTACTTC. Its translation: CAISTDRGDEQYF.

This clone was found a few times. The chain employs TRBV30 and TRBJ2-5; maybe TRBD1 (6 bases). With 3 bases removed from V and 2 bases from J, the gap between germline ends came to 16 bases. Germline assignment: CDR1 GTSNPN and CDR2 SVGIG (reference sequence). The CDR3 runs 15 residues. The CDR3 nucleotides are TGTGCCTGGAGGGCGCTTACAGGGCATCAAGAGACCCAGTACTTC. Its protein product is CAWRALTGHQETQYF.

J is TRBJ2-5 and V is TRBV27, with TRBD1 identical over 7 bases. Germline V gene sequence: CDR1 MNHEY, CDR2 SMNVEV (reference sequence). Germline trimming cut 2 bases from V and 5 bases from J; bases unmatched to any gene: 5. The CDR3 runs to 14 residues. CDR3 protein: CASSLSRRGETQYF. Here the CDR3 DNA reads TGTGCCAGCAGTTTAAGCCGCAGGGGGGAGACCCAGTACTTC.

Points on this clone: The identical CDR3 is also encoded by other nucleotide sequences in the sample. The chain employs TRBV3-1 (or the pseudogene TRBV3-2) and TRBJ2-7; 7 bases fit TRBD2. Trimming cost V 1 base and J 0 bases; bases outside gene matches: 0. The V gene's germline CDR1 is LGHDT and CDR2 YNNKEL (reference sequence). This CDR3 has 14 residues. CDR3 bases: TGTGCCAGCAGCCAAGCGGGGGGCTCCTACGAGCAGTACTTC. Protein sequence: CASSQAGGSYEQYF.

V is TRBV5-1 and J is TRBJ2-7; D call uncertain. There are 12 residues in the CDR3. CDR1 is SGHRS and CDR2 is YFSETQ in the germline V gene. The V and J ends lost 7 bases and 10 bases respectively, with 18 bases between them. CDR3 region: CASRLGSEEQYF. The CDR3 nucleotides are TGCGCCAGCCGTCTCGGCAGCGAGGAACAGTACTTC. Full variable domain (rest looked up from reference TRBV5-1 and TRBJ2-7): KAGVTQTPRYLIKTRGQQVTLSCSPISGHRSVSWYQQTPGQGLQFLFEYFSETQRNKGNFPGRFSGRQFSNSRSEMNVSTLELGDSALYLCASRLGSEEQYFGPGTRLTVT.

J is TRBJ2-1 and V is TRBV15; D is uncertain. Trimming took 4 bases from V and 0 from J, leaving 13 bases between them. The germline V gene encodes CDR1 LNHNV and CDR2 YYDKDF (reference sequence). The CDR3 sequence is 16 residues long. Written as DNA, the CDR3 is TGTGCCACCAGCAAAAGCGCACTAAGCTCCTACAATGAGCAGTTCTTC. Translation gives CATSKSALSSYNEQFF. Combining the CDR3 with reference TRBV15 and TRBJ2-1 gives the whole variable domain DAMVIQNPRYQVTQFGKPVTLSCSQTLNHNVMYWYQQKSSQAPKLLFHYYDKDFNNEADTPDNFQSRRPNTSFCFLDIRSPGLGDTAMYLCATSKSALSSYNEQFFGPGTRLTVL.

The V call is TRBV5-6, the J call TRBJ2-3; D is unresolved. The V end was cut by 3 bases, the J end by 6 bases, with 11 bases between. Looked up from germline, CDR1 is SGHDT and CDR2 is YYEEEE. This CDR3 comprises 13 residues. CDR3 nucleotides: TGTGCCAGCAGCTCAGGATTGGGGGATACGCAGTATTTT. This gives the protein CASSSGLGDTQYF.

This sequence joins TRBV14 and TRBJ1-2, with D uncertain. From germline, CDR1 is SGHDN and CDR2 FVKESK. CDR3 length: 18 amino acids. Trimming left V 3 bases short and J 7 bases short, with 27 bases between. The CDR3 spells CASSQSSGRVERRGGYTF. CDR3 nucleotide sequence: TGTGCCAGCAGCCAGTCGAGTGGCAGAGTCGAGAGGCGGGGTGGCTACACCTTC.

The V gene is TRBV12-3 or TRBV12-4, the J gene TRBJ2-1, with D perhaps matching TRBD2 (5 bases). This CDR3 has 12 amino acids. The germline V and J ends were trimmed by 8 bases and 8 bases, with 13 bases remaining between them. In nucleotides, the CDR3 is TGTGCCAGCTCGAAAATAGCGTATGAGCAGTTCTTC. It yields the protein CASSKIAYEQFF.

The CDR3 sequence: CASGTGTGVANMPQHF. The CDR3 DNA reads as TGTGCCAGTGGTACCGGGACAGGGGTGGCGAACATGCCCCAGCATTTT. The chain combines TRBV19 with TRBJ1-5; TRBD1 matches 10 bases. Losses at the gene ends were 8 bases for V and 9 bases for J; bases not matched to a gene: 16. CDR3 length: 16 amino acids. Germline CDR1 is LNHDA and CDR2 is SQIVND (reference sequence).

The chain uses TRBV5-8 and TRBJ2-7; 9 bases are a match to TRBD1. The trim removed 2 bases at V and 6 bases at J, leaving 9 bases unmatched. The CDR3 covers 15 residues. Germline CDR1 SGHTS, CDR2 YDEGEE. CDR3 coding DNA: TGTGCCAGCAGCTTCACCGGGACAGGGATTTCCGAGCAGTACTTC. It yields the protein CASSFTGTGISEQYF.

This clone was found a few times. The genes are TRBV5-1 and TRBJ2-7, with 11 bases identical to TRBD2. This CDR3 comprises 17 residues. After removal of 0 bases from V and 4 bases from J, the junction contained 9 bases not matched to a gene. CDR1 is SGHRS, CDR2 YFSETQ, per germline. The CDR3 DNA follows: TGCGCCAGCAGCTTGGCCCCACTAGCGGGAGTTCTGTACGAGCAGTACTTC. Translation: CASSLAPLAGVLYEQYF.

This chain joins TRBV7-2 and TRBJ2-1; D remains ambiguous. CDR1 SGHTA and CDR2 FQGNSA come from the germline V gene. This CDR3 spans 12 amino acids. V lost 5 bases and J lost 9, with 11 bases in between. CDR3 amino acids: CASSERTGEQFF. In DNA form, the CDR3 reads TGTGCCAGCAGCGAACGGACGGGTGAGCAGTTCTTC.

The chain joins TRBV9 to TRBJ2-7; no definite D call. Trimming removed 0 bases at V and 5 bases at J, with 9 bases between. The CDR3 totals 13 residues. Germline V gene sequence: CDR1 SGDLS, CDR2 YYNGEE. CDR3 region: CASSVALSNEQYF. Here the CDR3 DNA reads TGTGCCAGCAGCGTAGCTCTCTCGAACGAGCAGTACTTC.

A single count supports this clone. This chain joins TRBV3-1 (or the pseudogene TRBV3-2) and TRBJ1-2, with a tentative D call TRBD1 (6 bases). The germline V gene encodes CDR1 LGHDT and CDR2 YNNKEL (reference sequence). The V gene lost 3 bases and the J gene lost 8 bases, with 16 bases spanning the gap. This CDR3 contains 14 residues. The CDR3 sequence is CASSHPGAPEGYTF. The CDR3 DNA is TGTGCCAGCAGCCACCCAGGGGCTCCCGAGGGCTACACCTTC.

This chain joins TRBV7-6 and TRBJ2-2, with 7 bases aligning to TRBD1. Germline CDR1 is SGHVS and CDR2 is FNYEAQ. Trimming removed 11 bases from V and 0 bases from J; junction bases left unmatched: 6. This CDR3 comprises 14 residues. For the CDR3, the DNA is TGTGCCGGAACGACAGGGACGAACACCGGGGAGCTGTTTTTT. Protein: CAGTTGTNTGELFF.

The rearrangement links TRBV27 to TRBJ1-1; 7 bases match TRBD1. The CDR3 is 13 amino acids. The germline CDR1 and CDR2 sequences are MNHEY and SMNVEV (reference sequence). J was trimmed by 7 bases and V by 3 bases; bases with no gene match: 5. For the CDR3, the DNA is TGTGCCAGCAGTTTGGGACAGATCCATGAAGCTTTCTTT. It specifies CASSLGQIHEAFF.

This chain links TRBV4-1 with TRBJ1-5, with 10 positions matching TRBD1. V was pared by 0 bases and J by 5 bases, with 1 base of the junction left unmatched. Germline assignment: CDR1 MGHRA and CDR2 YSYEKL. CDR3 length: 15 amino acids. The CDR3 spells CASSQEGTGDQPQHF. The CDR3, as DNA: TGCGCCAGCAGCCAAGAGGGGACAGGGGATCAGCCCCAGCATTTT.

The chain recombines TRBV6-6 with TRBJ2-5, with D unclear. V gave up 6 bases and J gave up 5 bases, with 16 bases separating them. The CDR3 totals 14 residues. Germline loops: CDR1 MNHNY, CDR2 SVGAGI (reference sequence). The chain's CDR3 is CASRPRLAWETQYF. The CDR3 DNA follows: TGTGCCAGCAGGCCCCGGCTGGCCTGGGAGACCCAGTACTTC.

The V call is TRBV7-9, the J call TRBJ2-3; 12 bases fit TRBD2. This CDR3 spans 17 amino acids. The germline V gene has CDR1 SEHNR and CDR2 FQNEAQ (reference sequence). The trim removed 5 bases at V and 3 bases at J, leaving 9 bases unmatched. The CDR3 protein is CASSNKYTSGGTDTQYF. The CDR3 nucleotides read TGTGCCAGCAGCAATAAATATACTAGCGGGGGGACAGATACGCAGTATTTT.

The V gene is TRBV28, the J gene TRBJ1-2, with a tentative D call TRBD1 (6 bases). Between the trimmed V and J ends, which lost 5 bases and 1 base, there was a span of 11 bases. Germline-derived CDR1 and CDR2 are MDHEN and SYDVKM. The CDR3 runs 14 residues. The CDR3 coding sequence is TGTGCCAGCAGTGTGGGACACGATAACTATGGCTACACCTTC. It specifies CASSVGHDNYGYTF.